This T cell receptor beta chain was profiled in a study of blood T cell repertoires in COVID-19. Study summary: From T cells, B-cell-depleted T cells, or PBMCs came the material, which was cDNA or gDNA.

V lost 6 bases and J lost 15; bases outside the gene matches: 11. CDR1 is MDHEN and CDR2 is SYDVKM in the germline V gene. This CDR3 comprises 13 residues. Here immunoSEQ multiplex PCR was the method, and the copy in TCRdb shows in-frame clones only, minus some. The table records about 190,000 clones, roughly 81% of them present only once. This clone came up a few times. The J gene is TRBJ2-1, the V gene TRBV28, with TRBD2 identical over 10 bases. The receptor was derived from a woman at least 80 years old with COVID-19, enrolled during active disease. The sequenced sample consisted of peripheral blood. The CDR3: CASRTLAGVRGFF. The CDR3 DNA is TGTGCCAGCAGAACTCTAGCGGGAGTCAGGGGGTTCTTC.